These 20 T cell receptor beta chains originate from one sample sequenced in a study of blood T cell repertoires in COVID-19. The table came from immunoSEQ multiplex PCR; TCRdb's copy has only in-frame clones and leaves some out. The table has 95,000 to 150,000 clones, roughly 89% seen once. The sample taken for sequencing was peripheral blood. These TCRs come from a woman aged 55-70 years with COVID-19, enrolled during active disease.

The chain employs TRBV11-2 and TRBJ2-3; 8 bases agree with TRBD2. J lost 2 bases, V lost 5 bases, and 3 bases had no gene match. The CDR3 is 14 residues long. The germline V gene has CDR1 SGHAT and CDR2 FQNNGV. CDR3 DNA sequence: TGTGCCAGCAGCCTCGGACTAGCCACAGATACGCAGTATTTT. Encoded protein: CASSLGLATDTQYF.

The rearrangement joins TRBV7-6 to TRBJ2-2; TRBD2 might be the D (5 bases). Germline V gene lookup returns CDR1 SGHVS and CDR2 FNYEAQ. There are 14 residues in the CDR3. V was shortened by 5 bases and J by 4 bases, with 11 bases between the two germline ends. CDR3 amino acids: CASSASGGTGELFF. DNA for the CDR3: TGTGCCAGCAGCGCGAGTGGAGGCACCGGGGAGCTGTTTTTT.

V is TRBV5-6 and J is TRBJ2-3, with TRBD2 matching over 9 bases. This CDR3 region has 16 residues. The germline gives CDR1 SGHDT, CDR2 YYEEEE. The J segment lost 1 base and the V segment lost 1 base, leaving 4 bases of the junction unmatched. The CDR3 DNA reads TGTGCCAGCAGCTTGAGTGCTAGCGGGGGCACAGATACGCAGTATTTT. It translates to CASSLSASGGTDTQYF.

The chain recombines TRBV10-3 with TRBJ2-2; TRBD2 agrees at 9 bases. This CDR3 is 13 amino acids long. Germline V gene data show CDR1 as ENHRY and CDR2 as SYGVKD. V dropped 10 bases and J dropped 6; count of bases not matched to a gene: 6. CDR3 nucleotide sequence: TGTGCCACCGGGACTAGCAGGTCCGGGGAGCTGTTTTTT. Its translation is CATGTSRSGELFF.

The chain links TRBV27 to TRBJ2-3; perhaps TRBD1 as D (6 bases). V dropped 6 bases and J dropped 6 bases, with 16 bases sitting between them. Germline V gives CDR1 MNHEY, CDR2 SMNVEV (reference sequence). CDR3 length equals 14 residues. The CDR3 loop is CASRQGSFIDTQYF. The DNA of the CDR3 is TGTGCCAGCAGACAGGGATCCTTCATCGATACGCAGTATTTT.

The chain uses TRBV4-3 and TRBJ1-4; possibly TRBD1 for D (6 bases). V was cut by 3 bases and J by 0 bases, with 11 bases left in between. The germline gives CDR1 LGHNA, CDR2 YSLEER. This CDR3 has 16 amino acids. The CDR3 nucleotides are TGCGCCAGCAGCCAGGATACAGGGACAACTAATGAAAAACTGTTTTTT. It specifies CASSQDTGTTNEKLFF.

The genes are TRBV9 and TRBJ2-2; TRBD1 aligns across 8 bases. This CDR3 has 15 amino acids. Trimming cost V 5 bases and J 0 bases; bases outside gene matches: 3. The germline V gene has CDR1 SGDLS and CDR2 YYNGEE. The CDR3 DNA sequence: TGTGCCAGCAGGGGGGGACAGGCGAACACCGGGGAGCTGTTTTTT. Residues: CASRGGQANTGELFF.

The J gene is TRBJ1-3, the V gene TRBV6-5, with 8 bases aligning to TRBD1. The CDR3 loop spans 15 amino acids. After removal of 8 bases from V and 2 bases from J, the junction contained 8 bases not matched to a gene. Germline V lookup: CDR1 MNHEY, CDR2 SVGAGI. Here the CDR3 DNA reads TGTGCCAGCGCCAGCAGGGGGCAAACTGGAAACACCATATATTTT. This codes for CASASRGQTGNTIYF.

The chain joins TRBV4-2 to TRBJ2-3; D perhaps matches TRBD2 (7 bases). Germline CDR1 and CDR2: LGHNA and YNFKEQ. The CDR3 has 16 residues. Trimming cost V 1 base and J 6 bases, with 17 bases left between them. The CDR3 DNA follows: TGTGCCAGCAGCCAAGTGGCGGGGGCTAACATCGATACGCAGTATTTT. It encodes CASSQVAGANIDTQYF.

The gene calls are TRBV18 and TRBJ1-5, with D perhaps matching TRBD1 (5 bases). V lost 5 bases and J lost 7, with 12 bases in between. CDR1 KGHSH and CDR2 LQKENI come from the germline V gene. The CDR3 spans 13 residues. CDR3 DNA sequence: TGTGCCAGCTCAGACGACAGTATACAGCCCCAGCATTTT. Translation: CASSDDSIQPQHF.

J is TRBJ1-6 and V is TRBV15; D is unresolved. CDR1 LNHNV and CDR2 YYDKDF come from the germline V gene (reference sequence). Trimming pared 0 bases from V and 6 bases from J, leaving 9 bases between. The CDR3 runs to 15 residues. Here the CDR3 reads CATSRDLRVNSPLHF. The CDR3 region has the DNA TGTGCCACCAGCAGAGATTTGCGGGTTAATTCACCCCTCCACTTT.

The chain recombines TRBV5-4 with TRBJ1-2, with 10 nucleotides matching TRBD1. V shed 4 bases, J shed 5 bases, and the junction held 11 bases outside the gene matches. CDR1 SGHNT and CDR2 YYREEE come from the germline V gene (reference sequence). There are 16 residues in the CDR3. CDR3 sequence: CASSLGTGEVPYGYTF. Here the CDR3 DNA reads TGTGCCAGCAGCCTGGGGACAGGGGAAGTTCCTTATGGCTACACCTTC. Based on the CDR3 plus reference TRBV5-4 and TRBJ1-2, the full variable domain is ETGVTQSPTHLIKTRGQQVTLRCSSQSGHNTVSWYQQALGQGPQFIFQYYREEENGRGNFPPRFSGLQFPNYSSELNVNALELDDSALYLCASSLGTGEVPYGYTFGSGTRLTVV.

The CDR3 bases are TGTGCCAGCAGTCCCAACATCTATGGCTACACCTTC. Translation gives CASSPNIYGYTF. The genes are TRBV6-1 and TRBJ1-2; D not certain. Germline CDR1 reads MNHNS; CDR2 reads SASEGT. Trimming removed 5 bases from V and 4 bases from J, with 8 bases in between. The CDR3 loop spans 12 amino acids.

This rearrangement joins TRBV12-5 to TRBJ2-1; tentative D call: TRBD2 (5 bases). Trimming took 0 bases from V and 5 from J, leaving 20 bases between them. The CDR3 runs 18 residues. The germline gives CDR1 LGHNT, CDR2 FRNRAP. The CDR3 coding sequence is TGTGCTAGTGGTTTGGTCCAGCGGCTGTTTCGCCACCACAATGAGCAGTTCTTC. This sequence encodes CASGLVQRLFRHHNEQFF.

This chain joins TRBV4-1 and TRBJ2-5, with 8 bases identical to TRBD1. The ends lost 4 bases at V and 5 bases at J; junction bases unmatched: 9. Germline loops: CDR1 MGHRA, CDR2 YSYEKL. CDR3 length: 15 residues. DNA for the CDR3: TGCGCCAGCAGCCTGGGCAGGGGGCGGTCGGAGACCCAGTACTTC. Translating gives CASSLGRGRSETQYF.

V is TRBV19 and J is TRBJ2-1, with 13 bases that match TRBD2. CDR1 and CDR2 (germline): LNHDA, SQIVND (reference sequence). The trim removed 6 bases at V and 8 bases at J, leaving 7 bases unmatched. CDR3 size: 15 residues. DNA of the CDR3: TGTGCCAGTAGGAGGACTAGCGGGGGAAGGGATGAGCAGTTCTTC. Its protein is CASRRTSGGRDEQFF. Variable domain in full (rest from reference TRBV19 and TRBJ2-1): DGGITQSPKYLFRKEGQNVTLSCEQNLNHDAMYWYRQDPGQGLRLIYYSQIVNDFQKGDIAEGYSVSREKKESFPLTVTSAQKNPTAFYLCASRRTSGGRDEQFFGPGTRLTVL.

CDR3 protein: CASSQGARGKNPHTQYF. The CDR3 region has the DNA TGCGCCAGCAGCCAAGGAGCGCGGGGGAAAAACCCTCATACGCAGTATTTT. The chain joins TRBV4-1 to TRBJ2-3, with 7 bases lining up with TRBD2. Unmatched junction bases numbered 14, after V lost 1 base and J lost 7 bases. The CDR3 sequence is 17 residues long. Germline V gene sequence: CDR1 MGHRA, CDR2 YSYEKL.

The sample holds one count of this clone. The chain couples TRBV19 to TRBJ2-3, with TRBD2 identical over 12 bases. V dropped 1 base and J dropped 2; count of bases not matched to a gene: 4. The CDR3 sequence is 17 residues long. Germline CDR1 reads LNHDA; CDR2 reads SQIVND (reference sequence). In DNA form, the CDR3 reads TGTGCCAGTAGTATAGGGTCTAGCGGGGGGGTCACAGATACGCAGTATTTT. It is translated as CASSIGSSGGVTDTQYF.

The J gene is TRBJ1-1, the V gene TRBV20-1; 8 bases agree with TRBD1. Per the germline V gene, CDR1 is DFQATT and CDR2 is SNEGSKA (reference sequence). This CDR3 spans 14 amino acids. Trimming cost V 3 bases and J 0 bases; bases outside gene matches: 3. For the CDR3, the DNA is TGCAGTGCTAGTGGGGACAGGTTGAACACTGAAGCTTTCTTT. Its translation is CSASGDRLNTEAFF.

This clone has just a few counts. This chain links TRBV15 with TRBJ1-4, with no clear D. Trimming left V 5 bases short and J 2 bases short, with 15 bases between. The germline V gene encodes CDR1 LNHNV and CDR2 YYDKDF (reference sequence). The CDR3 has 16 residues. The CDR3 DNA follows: TGTGCCACCAGCGGTCACCGGGGTGGTACTAATGAAAAACTGTTTTTT. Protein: CATSGHRGGTNEKLFF.